This T cell receptor beta chain came from a study of technical replicates of blood from several donors. The CDR3 has 16 amino acids. The germline CDR1 and CDR2 sequences are LNHDA and SQIVND (reference sequence). The J segment lost 2 bases and the V segment lost 5 bases, leaving 9 bases of the junction unmatched. Profiling relied on immunoSEQ multiplex PCR, and the TCRdb table lists in-frame clones only, not all of them. This table holds more than 12,000 clones, almost 85% found once. The receptor was isolated from a human donor in good health. This chain joins TRBV19 and TRBJ2-7; TRBD2 agrees at 10 bases. The sample comprised PBMCs. The CDR3 is CASSPLAGGFAYEQYF. DNA for the CDR3: TGTGCCAGTAGTCCGTTAGCGGGAGGTTTCGCCTACGAGCAGTACTTC.